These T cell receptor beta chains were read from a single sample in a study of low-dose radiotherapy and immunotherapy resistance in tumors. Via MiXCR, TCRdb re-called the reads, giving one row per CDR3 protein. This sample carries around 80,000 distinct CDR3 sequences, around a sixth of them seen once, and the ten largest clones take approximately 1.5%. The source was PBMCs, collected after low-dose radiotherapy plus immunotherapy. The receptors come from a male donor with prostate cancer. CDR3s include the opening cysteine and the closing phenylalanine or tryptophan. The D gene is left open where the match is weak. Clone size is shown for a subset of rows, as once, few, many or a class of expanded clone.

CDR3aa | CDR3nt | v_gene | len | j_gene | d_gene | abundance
CSVGTSGRPETQYF | TGCAGCGTCGGGACTAGCGGGAGACCCGAGACCCAGTACTTC | TRBV29-1 | 14 | TRBJ2-5 | TRBD2 | .
CASSLALQRGETQYF | TGTGCCAGCAGCTTAGCGCTTCAGAGGGGAGAGACCCAGTACTTC | TRBV7-2 | 15 | TRBJ2-5 | . | many
CAIRASGHTGEQFF | TGTGCCATCAGGGCTAGCGGGCATACGGGTGAGCAGTTCTTC | TRBV10-3 | 14 | TRBJ2-1 | TRBD2 | few
CASRRQGATNEQFF | TGTGCCAGCAGGAGACAGGGGGCGACCAATGAGCAGTTCTTC | TRBV6-2/TRBV6-3 | 14 | TRBJ2-1 | TRBD1 | many
CASTLSGTANTGELFF | TGTGCCAGCACCCTTTCCGGGACAGCGAACACCGGGGAGCTGTTTTTT | TRBV28 | 16 | TRBJ2-2 | TRBD1 | .
CASSFLAGGETQYF | TGCGCCAGCAGCTTCTTAGCGGGAGGAGAGACCCAGTACTTC | TRBV5-1 | 14 | TRBJ2-5 | TRBD2 | .
CAITSGNGREAFF | TGTGCCATCACCTCCGGGAATGGACGCGAAGCTTTCTTT | TRBV10-3 | 13 | TRBJ1-1 | . | many
CASLRTGATGELFF | TGTGCCTCTCTTAGGACAGGGGCTACCGGGGAGCTGTTTTTT | TRBV28 | 14 | TRBJ2-2 | TRBD1 | many
CASSGETGSEQFF | TGTGCCAGCAGTGGGGAGACGGGAAGTGAGCAGTTCTTC | TRBV2 | 13 | TRBJ2-1 | . | .
CASKGTGGTGELFF | TGTGCCAGTAAGGGGACAGGGGGCACCGGGGAGCTGTTTTTT | TRBV19 | 14 | TRBJ2-2 | TRBD1 | many
CASSRTTSSGETQYF | TGTGCCAGCAGCCGAACGACTAGCTCTGGAGAGACCCAGTACTTC | TRBV7-6 | 15 | TRBJ2-5 | TRBD2 | many
CASSPPRPGTLGYTF | TGTGCCAGCAGCCCCCCCCGGCCAGGGACCCTCGGCTACACCTTC | TRBV28 | 15 | TRBJ1-2 | . | .
CASSRDREGTGELFF | TGTGCCAGCAGCCGGGACAGGGAAGGCACCGGGGAGCTGTTTTTT | TRBV7-9 | 15 | TRBJ2-2 | TRBD1 | many
CASRSSGQGNEKLFF | TGTGCCAGTAGATCGTCGGGACAGGGGAATGAAAAACTGTTTTTT | TRBV19 | 15 | TRBJ1-4 | TRBD1 | many
CASSLARETDEQFF | TGTGCCAGCAGCTTAGCAAGGGAGACGGACGAGCAGTTCTTC | TRBV7-2 | 14 | TRBJ2-1 | . | .
CASSYFGTGDGANVLTF | TGTGCCAGCAGTTACTTCGGGACAGGGGATGGGGCCAACGTCCTGACTTTC | TRBV6-5 | 17 | TRBJ2-6 | TRBD1 | .
CSVELLAGWGANKNIQYF | TGCAGCGTTGAGTTACTAGCGGGTTGGGGGGCTAACAAAAACATTCAGTACTTC | TRBV29-1 | 18 | TRBJ2-4 | TRBD2 | many
CASSVTATNEKLFF | TGTGCCAGCAGCGTTACGGCAACTAATGAAAAACTGTTTTTT | TRBV9 | 14 | TRBJ1-4 | . | .
CASSPPETQYF | TGTGCCAGCTCACCACCGGAGACCCAGTACTTC | TRBV18 | 11 | TRBJ2-5 | . | .
CSVAGTRGGTQYF | TGCAGCGTAGCCGGGACTAGAGGCGGGACCCAGTACTTC | TRBV29-1 | 13 | TRBJ2-5 | TRBD2 | many
CASSLTLTYEQYF | TGTGCCAGCAGCTTGACTCTTACCTACGAGCAGTACTTC | TRBV11-2 | 13 | TRBJ2-7 | . | many
CASRREVGFRTYNEQFF | TGTGCCAGCAGGCGCGAGGTGGGGTTCAGGACCTACAATGAGCAGTTCTTC | TRBV6-1 | 17 | TRBJ2-1 | . | .
CASSGQGSTRDNEQFF | TGTGCCAGCTCAGGACAGGGGTCTACTAGAGACAATGAGCAGTTCTTC | TRBV18 | 16 | TRBJ2-1 | TRBD1 | many
CASSFGRNYGYTF | TGTGCCAGCAGTTTCGGGAGGAACTATGGCTACACCTTC | TRBV28 | 13 | TRBJ1-2 | . | many
CASTQGPLAQETQYF | TGTGCCAGTACCCAGGGGCCTCTAGCCCAGGAGACCCAGTACTTC | TRBV19 | 15 | TRBJ2-5 | . | many
CASSPDRDSNQPQHF | TGTGCCAGTAGTCCGGACAGAGATAGCAATCAGCCCCAGCATTTT | TRBV19 | 15 | TRBJ1-5 | . | many
CASSLNKGEQYF | TGTGCCAGCAGCCTCAATAAGGGCGAGCAGTACTTC | TRBV7-2 | 12 | TRBJ2-7 | . | few
CASSLAAGPNYGYTF | TGTGCCAGCAGCTTGGCTGCCGGGCCTAACTATGGCTACACCTTC | TRBV5-5 | 15 | TRBJ1-2 | . | medium-sized
CASSSRGAGNSPLHF | TGTGCCAGCAGTTCCAGGGGAGCGGGAAATTCACCCCTCCACTTT | TRBV7-9 | 15 | TRBJ1-6 | . | .